The T cell receptor (beta chain) under discussion was sequenced for a study of blood T cell repertoires in COVID-19. This clone has only one observation. Authors' processing steps: Estimation of nucleated cell counts was performed using reference gene primer amplification. Some clones are missing from TCRdb's copy, which holds only in-frame ones; the method was immunoSEQ multiplex PCR. That table gives V, J and clone size, and the DNA gave D and trimming. The sample holds about 320,000 clones, around 90% seen once. CDR3 length: 11 amino acids. Germline V gene lookup returns CDR1 KGHDR and CDR2 SFDVKD. Trimming left V 3 bases short and J 10 bases short, with 9 bases between. Those who participated ranged in age from about 18 to 95 years and resided in about two dozen US areas. Membership in each cohort depended on participant-reported clinical history.

The clonotype was recovered from a man between 60 and 75 years old who had recovered from COVID-19. The V call is TRBV24-1, the J call TRBJ2-7, with D uncertain. The sequenced sample was PBMCs or T cells enriched from blood (not recorded which). This CDR3 reads CATSDPNRQYF. CDR3 sequence (DNA): TGTGCCACCAGTGATCCCAACAGACAGTACTTC.